The rows below give T cell receptor beta chains drawn from one sample of a study of T cell repertoires in cytomegalovirus infection. No cognate antigen is known for these TCRs. TCRdb re-derived calls from the reads in MiXCR, one entry per CDR3 protein. The sample records hundreds of thousands of distinct CDR3 sequences, roughly a third being singletons. The sequences come from cultured PBMCs, collected from culture after CMV antigen stimulation. These receptors originate from a human donor in good health (CMV status not recorded). Some clones in this sample may be carry-over from other donors' samples. Each CDR3 is given with its conserved first and last residue. Fields, in order: V gene, clone size, J gene, D gene, CDR3 DNA, CDR3 protein. The D gene is left open where the match is weak. The listing skips clone size in some rows; elsewhere it reads once, few, many or a size class.

V: TRBV10-3; size: -; J: TRBJ1-1; D: -; DNA: TGTGCCATCAGTGAGTCTATCAGGGTCCTGAACACTGAAGCTTTCTTT; CDR3: CAISESIRVLNTEAFF
V: TRBV5-1; size: once; J: TRBJ2-1; D: -; DNA: TGCGCCAGCAGCTTGGCTTTTAATGCAGTCTACAATGAGCAGTTCTTC; CDR3: CASSLAFNAVYNEQFF
V: TRBV20-1; size: -; J: TRBJ2-7; D: -; DNA: TGCAGTGCTAGAGGAGGACCAAACGCCTACGAGCAGTACTTC; CDR3: CSARGGPNAYEQYF
V: TRBV30; size: -; J: TRBJ1-2; D: TRBD1; DNA: TGTGCCTGTAGCCGGGACAGGCCCTATGGCTACACCTTC; CDR3: CACSRDRPYGYTF
V: TRBV6-2/TRBV6-3; size: few; J: TRBJ2-7; D: -; DNA: TGTGCCAGCACCACACCACTGGGACGGAGTGAGTACGAGCAGTACTTC; CDR3: CASTTPLGRSEYEQYF
V: TRBV7-2; size: many; J: TRBJ2-7; D: -; DNA: TGTGCCAGCAGCTTAGGTCTAGGGAGAACCCACCACGAGCAGTACTTC; CDR3: CASSLGLGRTHHEQYF
V: TRBV20-1; size: -; J: TRBJ2-7; D: TRBD1; DNA: TGCAGTGCTCAGGCCGGGACAGGCCCCTACGAGCAGTACTTC; CDR3: CSAQAGTGPYEQYF
V: TRBV20-1; size: once; J: TRBJ1-6; D: TRBD1; DNA: TGCAGTGCTAGCGACAGGGGGCCGCTCTCCTATAATTCACCCCTCCACTTT; CDR3: CSASDRGPLSYNSPLHF
V: TRBV19; size: -; J: TRBJ2-1; D: -; DNA: TGTGCCAGTAGTATGGATAGAACCTACAATGAGCAGTTCTTC; CDR3: CASSMDRTYNEQFF
V: TRBV7-9; size: -; J: TRBJ1-1; D: -; DNA: TGTGCCAGGGGGGGAGGGGGATTAAACACTGAAGCTTTCTTT; CDR3: CARGGGGLNTEAFF
V: TRBV7-6; size: -; J: TRBJ2-3; D: TRBD1; DNA: TGTGCCAGCAGCTCTCCGGGACAGGGGCGAGCAGATACGCAGTATTTT; CDR3: CASSSPGQGRADTQYF
V: TRBV18; size: -; J: TRBJ1-4; D: -; DNA: TGTGCCAGCTCACCCAGATCACAAGAAAAACTGTTTTTT; CDR3: CASSPRSQEKLFF
V: TRBV7-2; size: many; J: TRBJ2-3; D: TRBD2; DNA: TGTGCCAGCAGCTCTAGCGGGAGGGACACAGATACGCAGTATTTT; CDR3: CASSSSGRDTDTQYF
V: TRBV28; size: -; J: TRBJ2-2; D: TRBD2; DNA: TGTGCCAGCAAGGCTAGCGGGATCGCGAACACCGGGGAGCTGTTTTTT; CDR3: CASKASGIANTGELFF
V: TRBV29-1; size: few; J: TRBJ1-2; D: -; DNA: TGCAGCGTTGCGCGGCAGCCCTCAGGCTACACCTTC; CDR3: CSVARQPSGYTF
V: TRBV12-3/TRBV12-4; size: -; J: TRBJ1-5; D: -; DNA: TGTGCCAGCAGTCTCGGACAGAGAGATCAGCCCCAGCATTTT; CDR3: CASSLGQRDQPQHF
V: TRBV24-1; size: few; J: TRBJ2-3; D: -; DNA: TGTGCCACCAGTGACCGACGACTAGGCTCAGATACGCAGTATTTT; CDR3: CATSDRRLGSDTQYF
V: TRBV7-6; size: few; J: TRBJ2-2; D: -; DNA: TGTGCCAGCAGCCCCGGAATTCCGAACACCGGGGAGCTGTTTTTT; CDR3: CASSPGIPNTGELFF
V: TRBV5-1; size: -; J: TRBJ2-5; D: -; DNA: TGCGCCAGCAGCCCGACGGGCCCAAGTGGGGAGACCCAGTACTTC; CDR3: CASSPTGPSGETQYF
V: TRBV6-2/TRBV6-3; size: -; J: TRBJ2-1; D: TRBD2; DNA: TGTGCCACCCAAGGACTAGCGGGACCTGAGCAGTTCTTC; CDR3: CATQGLAGPEQFF
V: TRBV5-4; size: -; J: TRBJ1-3; D: -; DNA: TGTGCCAGCAGCTCGCCGGGACACCAAGCTGGAAACACCATATATTTT; CDR3: CASSSPGHQAGNTIYF
V: TRBV12-3/TRBV12-4; size: -; J: TRBJ2-2; D: TRBD1; DNA: TGTGCCAGCAGGCGGACAGGGAGGAACACCGGGGAGCTGTTTTTT; CDR3: CASRRTGRNTGELFF
V: TRBV6-1; size: few; J: TRBJ2-1; D: -; DNA: TGTGCCAGCAGTTACGCGCTCTCCTACAATGAGCAGTTCTTC; CDR3: CASSYALSYNEQFF
V: TRBV5-6; size: -; J: TRBJ1-1; D: -; DNA: TGTGCCAGCAGCTTATACAGGGTGAGCACTGAAGCTTTCTTT; CDR3: CASSLYRVSTEAFF
V: TRBV18; size: few; J: TRBJ1-2; D: TRBD1; DNA: TGTGCCAGCTCACCCGCCTTCGACAGGGGCTATGGCTACACCTTC; CDR3: CASSPAFDRGYGYTF
V: TRBV20-1; size: few; J: TRBJ2-7; D: TRBD2; DNA: TGCAGTGCTAGCGGCGTCGAACTAGCGGGACTAGGGGAGCAGTACTTC; CDR3: CSASGVELAGLGEQYF
V: TRBV2; size: -; J: TRBJ2-1; D: -; DNA: TGTGCCAGCAGTCGCGACACAGGGAATGAGCAGTTCTTC; CDR3: CASSRDTGNEQFF
V: TRBV6-1; size: once; J: TRBJ1-6; D: -; DNA: TGTGCCAGCAGTGAATTCACAGGCGTCGATTCACCCCTCCACTTT; CDR3: CASSEFTGVDSPLHF
V: TRBV7-2; size: -; J: TRBJ1-5; D: -; DNA: TGTGCCAGCAGCTTAATGCAGGGCAATCAGCCCCAGCATTTT; CDR3: CASSLMQGNQPQHF
V: TRBV4-1; size: few; J: TRBJ2-7; D: -; DNA: TGCGCCAGCAGCCAAGGGCCCACCTTCTACGAGCAGTACTTC; CDR3: CASSQGPTFYEQYF
V: TRBV11-2; size: -; J: TRBJ1-1; D: -; DNA: TGTGCCAGCAGCTTAGGGACACGATGGGACACTGAAGCTTTCTTT; CDR3: CASSLGTRWDTEAFF
V: TRBV18; size: many; J: TRBJ2-5; D: -; DNA: TGTGCCAGCAGCCCCCCGGGGGAAGAGACCCAGTACTTC; CDR3: CASSPPGEETQYF
V: TRBV7-8; size: few; J: TRBJ1-4; D: -; DNA: TGTGCCAGCAGCTCCCTGCGGGGTCTGCCCTTTGAAAAACTGTTTTTT; CDR3: CASSSLRGLPFEKLFF
V: TRBV7-2; size: few; J: TRBJ2-4; D: -; DNA: TGTGCCAGCAGCCGGGCGCTAGTCGGTGACATTCAGTACTTC; CDR3: CASSRALVGDIQYF
V: TRBV20-1; size: -; J: TRBJ2-1; D: TRBD1; DNA: TGCAGTGCTGTAAGTTGGGACAGCGAATTCTACAATGAGCAGTTCTTC; CDR3: CSAVSWDSEFYNEQFF